Listed below are T cell receptor beta chains from one sample, sequenced in a study of shared clonotypes between healthy human individuals. Profiled with immunoSEQ multiplex PCR; TCRdb holds only in-frame clones, not every one. The sample has some 1 million clones, about 75% seen once; the top ten hold roughly 1.4%. Material for sequencing was memory CD4+ T cells sorted from blood. Receptor source: a man in his late teens or twenties in good health. The CDR3 runs from the conserved cysteine through the conserved F or W. The D gene is left open where the match is weak. The size of a clone is reported for some rows only, either as once, few or many, or as a class for expanded clones.

j_call v_call clone_size cdr3_length d_call cdr3_nt cdr3_aa
TRBJ2-7 TRBV11-2 - 16 - TGTGCCAGCAGCTTAGGGAACAGCCTGAGCTCCTACGAGCAGTACTTC CASSLGNSLSSYEQYF
TRBJ1-1 TRBV29-1 - 13 - TGCAGCGTTGAACTACACCTGAACACTGAAGCTTTCTTT CSVELHLNTEAFF
TRBJ2-7 TRBV5-5 - 14 - TGTGCCAGCACCCGGGCCGCAAACTCCTACGAGCAGTACTTC CASTRAANSYEQYF
TRBJ2-6 TRBV7-9 - 15 - TGTGCCAGCAGCGACAGGAACTCTGGGGCCAACGTCCTGACTTTC CASSDRNSGANVLTF
TRBJ2-5 TRBV5-6 - 15 - TGTGCCAGCAGCTTGGGAGGGACCGTTCAAGAGACCCAGTACTTC CASSLGGTVQETQYF
TRBJ1-4 TRBV4-1 - 14 - TGCGCCAGCAGCCTGCCCCGGCAGGGTGAAAAACTGTTTTTT CASSLPRQGEKLFF
TRBJ2-1 TRBV7-3 - 14 - TGTGCCAGCAGCTACACCCGATGGGACAATGAGCAGTTCTTC CASSYTRWDNEQFF
TRBJ2-2 TRBV5-1 - 15 TRBD2 TGCGCCAGCAGCTTAAGAGGGACTAGCGCCGGGGAGCTGTTTTTT CASSLRGTSAGELFF
TRBJ2-1 TRBV5-6 - 13 - TGTGCCAGCAGCTATACAACACCCAGGGACATCCTCTTC CASSYTTPRDILF
TRBJ2-7 TRBV4-1 - 13 - TGCGCCAGCAGCCCGGGCCAAGACAACGAGCAGTACTTC CASSPGQDNEQYF
TRBJ2-4 TRBV2 - 12 TRBD2 TGTGCCAGCACCCAAGCGGGGAGAGTCTCGAACTTC CASTQAGRVSNF
TRBJ2-1 TRBV18 - 15 - TGTGCCAGCTCACCACCCTCGGGAGTCTACAATGAGCAGTTCTTC CASSPPSGVYNEQFF
TRBJ1-6 TRBV25-1 - 12 - TGTGCCAGCCCCCCGGGGGCTTGGCCCCTCCACTTT CASPPGAWPLHF
TRBJ2-1 TRBV6-5 - 16 TRBD2 TGTGCCAGCAGTTCCCGGCGGACTAGCGGGGGGAATGAGCAGTTCTTC CASSSRRTSGGNEQFF
TRBJ2-7 TRBV28 - 15 - TGTGCCAGCAGCGCCGGGACTGGACGTTCTGGCGAGCAGTACTTC CASSAGTGRSGEQYF
TRBJ2-2 TRBV18 - 13 - TGTGCCAGCTCACTCACCAGCACCGGGGAGCTGTTTTTT CASSLTSTGELFF
TRBJ2-2 TRBV12-5 few 15 TRBD1 TGTGCTAGTGGAGCCGGGACAGGGGGACCCGGGGAGCTGTTTTTT CASGAGTGGPGELFF
TRBJ2-1 TRBV6-5 few 16 - TGTGCCAGCAGTTACACTCGGAGGACCCTCTACAATGAGCAGTTCTTC CASSYTRRTLYNEQFF
TRBJ2-5 TRBV7-2 - 14 TRBD1 TGTGCCAGCAGCCGAAACAGGGGTCAGGAGACCCAGTACTTC CASSRNRGQETQYF
TRBJ2-3 TRBV6-5 - 13 - TGTGCCAGCAGATCCCTGGCCACAGATACGCAGTATTTT CASRSLATDTQYF
TRBJ2-1 TRBV10-1 - 15 - TGCGCCAGCAGTGAGAGTAGCGGTAGCGGATTTGAGCAGTTCTTC CASSESSGSGFEQFF
TRBJ2-7 TRBV9 - 15 TRBD1 TGTGCCAGCAGCGTAGAGCAGGGGGCGACCTACGAGCAGTACTTC CASSVEQGATYEQYF
TRBJ1-1 TRBV19 - 11 TRBD1 TGTGCCAGTAGTATAGGGGGACAGCCCCACTTT CASSIGGQPHF
TRBJ2-3 TRBV9 - 17 TRBD2 TGTGCCAGCAGCGTAGAGGGTGGGGGACTAGCGGGAGATACGCAGTATTTT CASSVEGGGLAGDTQYF
TRBJ2-3 TRBV11-3 - 14 TRBD1 TGTGCCAGCAGCTTGGACAGGGCAGCAGATACGCAGTATTTT CASSLDRAADTQYF
TRBJ2-7 TRBV30 - 13 - TGTGCCTGGAACGACGGGACCTCCTACGAGCAGTACTTC CAWNDGTSYEQYF
TRBJ2-1 TRBV5-4 - 15 - TGTGCCAGCAGCTTGGAAGAGGGAAGTTACAATGAGCAGTTCTTC CASSLEEGSYNEQFF
TRBJ2-3 TRBV12-5 - 18 TRBD2 TGTGCTAGTGGTTTGGTACACACACGGGGGGTGACCACAGATACGCAGTATTTT CASGLVHTRGVTTDTQYF
TRBJ2-5 TRBV27 - 11 - TGTGCCAGCAGTTTAGGAAAGACCCAGTACTTC CASSLGKTQYF
TRBJ2-2 TRBV10-2 - 12 - TGCGCCAGCACACCTAGCACCGGGGAGCTGTTTTTT CASTPSTGELFF
TRBJ2-7 TRBV15 - 15 - TGTGCCACCAGCAGGGGTGGTGGTGGGGGGTACGAGCAGTACTTC CATSRGGGGGYEQYF
TRBJ1-1 TRBV28 - 12 - TGTGCCAGCAGAGGGGGTAACACTGAAGCTTTCTTT CASRGGNTEAFF
TRBJ1-1 TRBV10-1 - 13 - TGCGCCAGCAGTGAGTCCTCAGGAGCAATTTCTTTCTTT CASSESSGAISFF
TRBJ1-5 TRBV4-1 - 15 - TGCGCCAGCAGCCAAGATCGGCAGGGAAGCCAGCCCCAGCATTTT CASSQDRQGSQPQHF
TRBJ2-7 TRBV19 once 12 - TGTGCCAGTAGTCAGGGCAACTACGAGCAGTACTTC CASSQGNYEQYF
TRBJ2-3 TRBV5-8 once 16 TRBD1 TGTGCCAGCACCCACGGACAGGGGACAAACACAGATACGCAGTATTTT CASTHGQGTNTDTQYF
TRBJ2-7 TRBV6-5 - 15 - TGTGCCAGCAGCGCCACCTGGACAGTAAACGGCGAGCAGTACTTC CASSATWTVNGEQYF
TRBJ1-5 TRBV25-1 few 15 TRBD1 TGTGCCAGTTCCCGGGGACAGGGTTGGAATCAGCCCCAGCATTTT CASSRGQGWNQPQHF
TRBJ2-1 TRBV6-1 - 15 - TGTGCCAGCTCCCGATGGGGAGCGGTAGTGGATGAGCAGTTCTTC CASSRWGAVVDEQFF
TRBJ2-3 TRBV20-1 - 10 - TGCAGTGCGATCCAGATCGGGCAGTATTTT CSAIQIGQYF
TRBJ1-4 TRBV11-2 - 15 TRBD1 TGTGCCAGCAGCTTTGTAACAGGGGCTAATGAAAAACTGTTTTTT CASSFVTGANEKLFF